This entry concerns a single T cell receptor (beta chain). Its antigen is still unknown. Here immunoSEQ multiplex PCR was the method, and the copy in TCRdb shows in-frame clones only, minus some. The sample holds about 190,000 clones, around 87% seen once. This sample was taken from a study of T cell responses to AZD1222 COVID-19 vaccine. Study results and caveats: After the peak T cell response, and only then, were repertoires sampled.

The length of the CDR3 is 16 residues. Germline values: CDR1 SNHLY, CDR2 FYNNEI. Trimming cost V 2 bases and J 0 bases, with 11 bases left between them. The chain links TRBV2 to TRBJ1-5; TRBD1 might be the D (6 bases). The source material was peripheral blood, sampled on day 0 of MenACWY control vaccination. The clonotype originates from an adult in good health. CDR3 region: CASSESDSFSNQPQHF. DNA for the CDR3: TGTGCCAGCAGTGAATCGGACAGCTTTAGCAATCAGCCCCAGCATTTT.